This entry concerns a single T cell receptor beta chain. This entry comes from a study of blood T cell repertoires in COVID-19. In the study overall: Specimens from acute and convalescent COVID-19 originated in the United States, Italy and Spain. Sources were T cells, B-cell-depleted T cells, or PBMCs; the material itself was cDNA or gDNA.

The CDR3 spans 14 residues. J lost 3 bases, V lost 6 bases, and 9 bases had no gene match. From germline, CDR1 is SQVTM and CDR2 ANQGSEA. In the authors' methods: Reference gene primer amplification yielded estimated nucleated cell counts. The method was immunoSEQ multiplex PCR; TCRdb's version includes in-frame clones alone and lacks a portion of them. Clone size and the V and J calls come from that table; the DNA yielded D and trimming. The sample consists of more than 55,000 clones, around 88% of them appearing once. The V call is TRBV29-1, the J call TRBJ2-3, with 7 bases identical to TRBD1. Sequencing input: peripheral blood. The source is a man between 60 and 75 years old with acute or convalescent COVID-19. CDR3 bases: TGCAGCGTCCGAGGGGGCGGGTATACAGATACGCAGTATTTT. Protein sequence: CSVRGGGYTDTQYF.